The 15 T cell receptor beta chains given below trace back to one sample, sequenced in a study of blood T cells in healthy people across ages. Together with a sample-barcoded 5' primer, a J-beta primer mix was included in a second PCR lasting roughly 6 to 12 cycles. TCRdb re-called the 5' RACE reads through MiXCR, storing one row per CDR3 protein. The sample has 1.4 million or so distinct CDR3 sequences; about 45% are singletons. Sequencing used blood. Receptors were obtained from a woman aged 18-29 years in good health.

This clonotype occurred a few times. The chain employs TRBV27 and TRBJ2-7; D call uncertain. Between the trimmed V and J ends, which lost 0 bases and 6 bases, there was a span of 9 bases. CDR3 length: 13 residues. The V gene's germline CDR1 is MNHEY and CDR2 SMNVEV (reference sequence). CDR3 DNA sequence: TGTGCCAGCAGTTTATCATGGGGTCGCGAGCAGTACTTC. Its translation is CASSLSWGREQYF.

This rearrangement joins TRBV7-2 to TRBJ2-1, with 10 bases aligning to TRBD2. The CDR3 loop spans 17 amino acids. In germline, CDR1 is SGHTA, CDR2 FQGNSA. Germline trimming cut 5 bases from V and 0 bases from J; bases unmatched to any gene: 7. The CDR3 is CASSTLSGRFSYNEQFF. The CDR3 DNA is TGTGCCAGCAGCACCCTTAGCGGGAGGTTCTCCTACAATGAGCAGTTCTTC. The variable domain in full, with the rest retrieved from reference TRBV7-2 and TRBJ2-1, is GAGVSQSPSNKVTEKGKDVELRCDPISGHTALYWYRQSLGQGLEFLIYFQGNSAPDKSGLPSDRFSAERTGGSVSTLTIQRTQQEDSAVYLCASSTLSGRFSYNEQFFGPGTRLTVL.

This clonotype has more than one count but fewer than ten. The chain is built from TRBV6-5 and TRBJ2-1, with 7 bases lining up with TRBD2. J lost 11 bases, V lost 2 bases, and 9 bases had no gene match. The V gene's germline CDR1 is MNHEY and CDR2 SVGAGI. The CDR3 totals 14 residues. CDR3 sequence reads: CASSYGGDYLQQFF. In DNA form, the CDR3 reads TGTGCCAGCAGTTACGGGGGGGACTATTTACAGCAGTTCTTC.

This clonotype appeared many times. The chain links TRBV9 to TRBJ1-2; D is undetermined. The CDR3 runs to 15 residues. V dropped 4 bases and J dropped 5 bases, with 18 bases sitting between them. CDR1 and CDR2 from the germline V gene are SGDLS and YYNGEE. CDR3 amino acids: CASSPTVGLQYGYTF. CDR3 coding DNA: TGTGCCAGCAGCCCAACGGTAGGGCTGCAATATGGCTACACCTTC.

The chain links TRBV12-5 to TRBJ2-1; the match to TRBD2 covers 10 bases. The J call may be faulty, since TRBJ2-7 better matches the DNA end. The CDR3 is made up of 17 amino acids. CDR1 is LGHNT, CDR2 FRNRAP, per germline. The CDR3 sequence: CASGFSLAGATYNEQYF. In DNA, the CDR3 is TGTGCTAGTGGTTTTTCCCTAGCGGGAGCCACCTACAATGAGCAGTACTTC.

The V and J genes are TRBV27 and TRBJ1-4; the D gene is possibly TRBD1 (5 bases). The CDR3 is 15 amino acids. Trimming removed 3 bases at V and 8 bases at J, with 16 bases between. CDR1 MNHEY and CDR2 SMNVEV come from the germline V gene (reference sequence). The CDR3 region has the DNA TGTGCCAGCAGTTTTCGTCGGGGGGAGTGGGAAAAACTGTTTTTT. It yields the protein CASSFRRGEWEKLFF.

This clonotype has a handful of counts. The chain has TRBV25-1 and TRBJ1-4; TRBD1 might be the D (5 bases). The V end lost 6 bases, the J end lost 4 bases, and 27 bases lay between the germline ends. Germline lookup yields CDR1 MGHDK and CDR2 SYGVNS. This CDR3 has 19 amino acids. The CDR3 nucleotides are TGTGCCAGCAGCGACCCAGCAGCGGAGCCGGGACCGAGTAATGAAAAACTGTTTTTT. Its protein product is CASSDPAAEPGPSNEKLFF. Together with reference TRBV25-1 and TRBJ1-4, the CDR3 gives the full variable domain: EADIYQTPRYLVIGTGKKITLECSQTMGHDKMYWYQQDPGMELHLIHYSYGVNSTEKGDLSSESTVSRIRTEHFPLTLESARPSHTSQYLCASSDPAAEPGPSNEKLFFGSGTQLSVL.

The CDR3: CSVLQGLVDGYTF. CDR3 DNA: TGCAGCGTACTGCAGGGGCTCGTGGATGGCTACACCTTC. The chain joins TRBV29-1 to TRBJ1-2; a weak D match, TRBD1 (6 bases). Looked up from germline, CDR1 is SQVTM and CDR2 is ANQGSEA. The CDR3 consists of 13 residues. The ends were cut back, 6 bases at V and 6 bases at J, with 17 bases in the middle.

This rearrangement joins TRBV27 to TRBJ2-7; 7 bases match TRBD2. V lost 2 bases to trimming and J lost 2 bases; unmatched junction nucleotides: 6. This CDR3 comprises 15 residues. CDR1 and CDR2 from the germline V gene are MNHEY and SMNVEV (reference sequence). The CDR3 DNA is TGTGCCAGCAGTTTACGCGGGGGAGATACCTACGAGCAGTACTTC. Translated, it gives CASSLRGGDTYEQYF.

CDR3 protein: CASSYSLGSYNEQYF. CDR3 nucleotide sequence: TGTGCCAGCAGTTACTCCCTAGGGAGCTACAATGAGCAGTACTTC. The gene calls are TRBV6-2 or TRBV6-3 and TRBJ2-7, with a tentative D call TRBD2 (5 bases). Germline assignment: CDR1 MNHEY and CDR2 SVGEGT. Trimming removed 0 bases at V and 7 bases at J, with 16 bases between. This CDR3 is built from 15 residues.

The rearrangement links TRBV7-3 to TRBJ2-3, with 13 bases aligning to TRBD2. The CDR3 has 16 amino acids. The V gene end was trimmed by 5 bases and the J gene end by 5 bases; junction bases not matched to a gene: 7. CDR1 and CDR2 (germline): SGHTA, FQGTGA. Written as DNA, the CDR3 is TGTGCCAGCAGCCCCCGGACTAGCGGGAGTTTAGATACGCAGTATTTT. Its translation is CASSPRTSGSLDTQYF.

On this clonotype: An end of the junction does not agree with germline; a read error may underlie this. V usage is TRBV5-1 and J usage is TRBJ2-1; TRBD2 is a possible D gene (6 bases). Germline V gene lookup returns CDR1 SGHRS and CDR2 YFSETQ. The CDR3 loop spans 15 amino acids. CDR3 sequence reads: CASSWTTGPYDEQFF. Written as DNA, the CDR3 is TGCGCCAGCAGCTGGACTACCGGACCCTACGATGAGCAGTTCTTC.

This clonotype was recorded many times. V and J are TRBV10-3 and TRBJ1-2; D unresolved. V lost 6 bases and J lost 2, with 13 bases in between. CDR1 is ENHRY and CDR2 is SYGVKD in the germline V gene. The length of the CDR3 is 14 residues. The CDR3 region has the DNA TGTGCCATCAGGGCCCAGGCACCAAACTATGGCTACACCTTC. Translation: CAIRAQAPNYGYTF.

This clonotype appeared a few times. V is TRBV6-1 and J is TRBJ2-3; possibly TRBD1 for D (5 bases). Germline V gene lookup returns CDR1 MNHNS and CDR2 SASEGT. CDR3 length: 13 amino acids. The V end was cut by 6 bases, the J end by 3 bases, with 10 bases between. Here the CDR3 reads CASRVRQTDTQYF. In DNA, the CDR3 is TGTGCCAGCAGAGTCAGACAGACAGATACGCAGTATTTT.

The chain carries TRBV28 and TRBJ2-3; TRBD2 agrees at 10 bases. Germline values: CDR1 MDHEN, CDR2 SYDVKM. Unmatched junction bases numbered 9, after V lost 0 bases and J lost 0 bases. This CDR3 is 19 amino acids long. The CDR3 reads CASSLWASGRAPSTDTQYF. DNA of the CDR3: TGTGCCAGCAGTTTATGGGCGAGCGGGAGGGCCCCAAGCACAGATACGCAGTATTTT.